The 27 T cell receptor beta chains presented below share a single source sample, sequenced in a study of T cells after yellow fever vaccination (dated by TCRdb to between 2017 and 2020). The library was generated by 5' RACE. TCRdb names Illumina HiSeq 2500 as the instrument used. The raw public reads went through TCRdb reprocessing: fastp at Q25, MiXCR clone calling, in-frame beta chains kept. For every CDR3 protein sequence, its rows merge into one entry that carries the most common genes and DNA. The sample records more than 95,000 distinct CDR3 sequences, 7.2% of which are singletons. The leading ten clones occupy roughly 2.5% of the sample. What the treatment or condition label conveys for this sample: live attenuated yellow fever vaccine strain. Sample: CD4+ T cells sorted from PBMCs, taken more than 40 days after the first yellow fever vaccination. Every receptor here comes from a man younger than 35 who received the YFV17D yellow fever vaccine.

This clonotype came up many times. CDR3 coding DNA: TGTGCCAGCAGCCACGTTGGGAATCCCCAGGATACGCAGTATTTT. Translated: CASSHVGNPQDTQYF. The genes are TRBV3-1 and TRBJ2-3; unclear D gene. Trimming left V 3 bases short and J 6 bases short, with 16 bases between. There are 15 residues in the CDR3. Germline CDR1 LGHDT, CDR2 YNNKEL (reference sequence).

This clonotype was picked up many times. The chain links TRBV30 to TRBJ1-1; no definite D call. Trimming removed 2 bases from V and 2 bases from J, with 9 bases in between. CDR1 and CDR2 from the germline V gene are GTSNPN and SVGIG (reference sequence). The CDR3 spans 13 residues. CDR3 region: CAWSYAENTEAFF. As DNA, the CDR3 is TGTGCCTGGAGTTACGCGGAAAACACTGAAGCTTTCTTT.

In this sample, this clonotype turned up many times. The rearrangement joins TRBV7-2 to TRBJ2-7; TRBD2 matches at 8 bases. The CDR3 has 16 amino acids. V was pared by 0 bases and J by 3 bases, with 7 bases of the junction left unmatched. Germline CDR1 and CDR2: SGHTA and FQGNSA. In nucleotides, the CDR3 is TGTGCCAGCAGCTTAGCTTTGGGGACTAGTAGCTACGAGCAGTACTTC. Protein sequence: CASSLALGTSSYEQYF.

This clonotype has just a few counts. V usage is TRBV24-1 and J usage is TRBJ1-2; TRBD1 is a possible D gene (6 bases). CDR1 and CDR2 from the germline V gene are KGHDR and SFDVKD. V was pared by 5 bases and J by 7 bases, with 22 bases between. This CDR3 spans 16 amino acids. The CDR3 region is CATSGVRTTGPSGYTF. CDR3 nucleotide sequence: TGTGCCACCAGTGGCGTAAGGACTACAGGGCCGAGTGGCTACACCTTC.

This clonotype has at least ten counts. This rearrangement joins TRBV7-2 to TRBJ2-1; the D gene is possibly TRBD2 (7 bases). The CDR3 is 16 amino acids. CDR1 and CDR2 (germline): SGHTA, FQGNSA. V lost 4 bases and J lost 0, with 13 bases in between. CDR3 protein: CASSSGAGDSYNEQFF. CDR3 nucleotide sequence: TGTGCCAGCAGCTCAGGGGCGGGGGACTCCTACAATGAGCAGTTCTTC.

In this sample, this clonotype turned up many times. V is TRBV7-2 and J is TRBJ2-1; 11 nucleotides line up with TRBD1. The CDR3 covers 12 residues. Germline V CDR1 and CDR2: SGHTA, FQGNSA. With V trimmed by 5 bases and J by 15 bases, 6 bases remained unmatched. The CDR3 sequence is CASSRDRGGLFF. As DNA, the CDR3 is TGTGCCAGCAGCCGGGACAGGGGGGGACTGTTCTTC.

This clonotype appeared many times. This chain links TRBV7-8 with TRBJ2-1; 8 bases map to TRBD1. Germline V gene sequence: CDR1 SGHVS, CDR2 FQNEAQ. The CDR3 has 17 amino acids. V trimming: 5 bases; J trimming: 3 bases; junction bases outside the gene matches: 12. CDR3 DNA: TGTGCCAGCAGCCCACCCAGGGGGCGTCAATTCTACAATGAGCAGTTCTTC. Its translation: CASSPPRGRQFYNEQFF.

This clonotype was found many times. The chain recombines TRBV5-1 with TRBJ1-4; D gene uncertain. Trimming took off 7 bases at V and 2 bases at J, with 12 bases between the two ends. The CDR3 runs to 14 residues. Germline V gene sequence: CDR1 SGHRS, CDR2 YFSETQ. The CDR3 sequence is CASGFTSTNEKLFF. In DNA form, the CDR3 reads TGCGCCAGCGGGTTCACCTCCACTAATGAAAAACTGTTTTTT.

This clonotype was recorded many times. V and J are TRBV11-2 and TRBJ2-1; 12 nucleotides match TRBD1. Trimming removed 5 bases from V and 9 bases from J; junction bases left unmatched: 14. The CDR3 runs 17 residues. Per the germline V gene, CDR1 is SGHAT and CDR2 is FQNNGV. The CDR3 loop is CASSPPLRDRGRFEQFF. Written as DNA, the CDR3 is TGTGCCAGCAGCCCACCCCTCCGGGACAGGGGGCGCTTTGAGCAGTTCTTC.

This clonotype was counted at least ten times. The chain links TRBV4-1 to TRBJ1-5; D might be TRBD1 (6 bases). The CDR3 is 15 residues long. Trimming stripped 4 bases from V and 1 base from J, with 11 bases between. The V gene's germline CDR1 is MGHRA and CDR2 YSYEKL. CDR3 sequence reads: CASSPSGQSNQPQHF. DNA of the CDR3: TGCGCCAGCAGCCCTTCCGGACAGAGCAATCAGCCCCAGCATTTT.

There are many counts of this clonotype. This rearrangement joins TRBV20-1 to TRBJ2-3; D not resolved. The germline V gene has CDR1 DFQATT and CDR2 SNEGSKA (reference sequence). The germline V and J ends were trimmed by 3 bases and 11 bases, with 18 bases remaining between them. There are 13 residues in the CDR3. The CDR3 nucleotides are TGCAGTGCTAGCGGGCCCACAACGGGTGGGCAGTATTTT. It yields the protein CSASGPTTGGQYF.

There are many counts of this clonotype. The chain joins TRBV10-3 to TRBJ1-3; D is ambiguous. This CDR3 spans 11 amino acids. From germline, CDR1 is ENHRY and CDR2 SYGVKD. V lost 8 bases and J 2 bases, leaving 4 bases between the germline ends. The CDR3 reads CAIGAGNTIYF. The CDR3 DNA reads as TGTGCCATCGGCGCTGGAAACACCATATATTTT.

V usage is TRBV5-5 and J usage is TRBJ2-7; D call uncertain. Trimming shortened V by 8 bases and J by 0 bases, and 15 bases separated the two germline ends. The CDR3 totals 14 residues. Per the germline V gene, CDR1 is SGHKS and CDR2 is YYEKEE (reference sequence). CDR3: CARSPGLNSYEQYF. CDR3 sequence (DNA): TGTGCCAGGAGTCCCGGGCTTAACTCCTACGAGCAGTACTTC.

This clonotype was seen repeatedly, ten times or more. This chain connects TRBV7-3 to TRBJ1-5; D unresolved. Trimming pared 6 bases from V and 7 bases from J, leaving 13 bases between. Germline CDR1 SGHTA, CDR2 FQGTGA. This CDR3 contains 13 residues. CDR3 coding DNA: TGTGCCAGCAGTTCTGTCGCGGGACAGCCCCAGCATTTT. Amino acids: CASSSVAGQPQHF.

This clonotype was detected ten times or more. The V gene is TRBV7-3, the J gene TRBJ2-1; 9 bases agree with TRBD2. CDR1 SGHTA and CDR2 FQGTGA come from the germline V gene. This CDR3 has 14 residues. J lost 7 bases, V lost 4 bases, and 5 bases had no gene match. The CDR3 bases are TGTGCCAGCAGCTCAACGGGACTAGCAAATGAGCAGTTCTTC. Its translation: CASSSTGLANEQFF.

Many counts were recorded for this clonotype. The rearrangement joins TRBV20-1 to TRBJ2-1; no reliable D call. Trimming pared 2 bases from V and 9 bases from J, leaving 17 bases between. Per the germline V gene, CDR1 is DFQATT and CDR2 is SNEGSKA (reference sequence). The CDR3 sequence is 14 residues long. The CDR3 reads CSARLGWGDTEQFF. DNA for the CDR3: TGCAGTGCTAGACTTGGATGGGGTGATACTGAGCAGTTCTTC.

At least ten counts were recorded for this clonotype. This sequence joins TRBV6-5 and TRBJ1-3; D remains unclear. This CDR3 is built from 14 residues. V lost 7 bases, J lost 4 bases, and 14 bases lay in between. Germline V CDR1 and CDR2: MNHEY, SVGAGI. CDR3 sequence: CASTRSAHGNTIYF. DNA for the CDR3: TGTGCCAGCACCAGGTCCGCTCACGGAAACACCATATATTTT.

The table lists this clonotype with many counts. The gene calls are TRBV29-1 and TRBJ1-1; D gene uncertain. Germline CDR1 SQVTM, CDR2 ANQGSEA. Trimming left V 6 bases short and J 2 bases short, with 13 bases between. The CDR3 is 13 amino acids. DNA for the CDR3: TGCAGCGTCAGGTACAGTGTAAACACTGAAGCTTTCTTT. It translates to CSVRYSVNTEAFF.

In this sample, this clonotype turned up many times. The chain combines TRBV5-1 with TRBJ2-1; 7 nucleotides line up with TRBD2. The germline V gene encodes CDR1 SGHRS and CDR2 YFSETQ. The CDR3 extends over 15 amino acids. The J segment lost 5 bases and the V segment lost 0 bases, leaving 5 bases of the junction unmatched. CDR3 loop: CASSLAWGGNNEQFF. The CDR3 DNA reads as TGCGCCAGCAGCTTGGCCTGGGGGGGTAACAATGAGCAGTTCTTC. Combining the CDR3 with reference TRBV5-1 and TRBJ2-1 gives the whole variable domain KAGVTQTPRYLIKTRGQQVTLSCSPISGHRSVSWYQQTPGQGLQFLFEYFSETQRNKGNFPGRFSGRQFSNSRSEMNVSTLELGDSALYLCASSLAWGGNNEQFFGPGTRLTVL.

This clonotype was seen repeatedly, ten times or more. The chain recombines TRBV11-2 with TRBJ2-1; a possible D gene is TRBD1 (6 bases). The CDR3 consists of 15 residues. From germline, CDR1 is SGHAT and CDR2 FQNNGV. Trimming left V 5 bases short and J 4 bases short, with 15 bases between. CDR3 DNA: TGTGCCAGCAGCGTCATTGGACAGAAATACAATGAGCAGTTCTTC. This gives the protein CASSVIGQKYNEQFF.

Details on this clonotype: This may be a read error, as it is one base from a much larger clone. This CDR3 is CGSSYQGMNTEAFF. CDR3 nucleotides: TGTGGCAGCAGTTATCAGGGGATGAACACTGAAGCTTTCTTT. The rearrangement uses TRBV6-5 and TRBJ1-1; TRBD1 is a possible D gene (6 bases). CDR3 length equals 14 residues. Germline assignment: CDR1 MNHEY and CDR2 SVGAGI.

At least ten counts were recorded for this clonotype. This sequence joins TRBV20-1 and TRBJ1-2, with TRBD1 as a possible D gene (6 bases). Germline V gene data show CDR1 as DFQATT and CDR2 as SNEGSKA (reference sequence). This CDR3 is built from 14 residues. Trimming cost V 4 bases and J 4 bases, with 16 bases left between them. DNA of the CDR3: TGCAGTGCTACACAACCCGGGACACCCTATGGCTACACCTTC. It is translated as CSATQPGTPYGYTF.

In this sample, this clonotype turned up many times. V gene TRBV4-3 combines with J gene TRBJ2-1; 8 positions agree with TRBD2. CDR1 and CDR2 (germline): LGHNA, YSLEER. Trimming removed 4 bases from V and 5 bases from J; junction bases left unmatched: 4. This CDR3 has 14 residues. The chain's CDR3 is CASSPLAGNNEQFF. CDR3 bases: TGCGCCAGCAGCCCTTTAGCGGGGAACAATGAGCAGTTCTTC.

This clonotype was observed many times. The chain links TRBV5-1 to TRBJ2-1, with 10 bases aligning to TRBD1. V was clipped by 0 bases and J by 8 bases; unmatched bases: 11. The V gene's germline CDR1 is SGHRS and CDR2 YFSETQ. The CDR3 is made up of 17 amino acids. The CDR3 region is CASSLAGQGTGAHEQFF. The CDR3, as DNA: TGCGCCAGCAGCTTGGCGGGGCAGGGGACAGGGGCCCATGAGCAGTTCTTC.

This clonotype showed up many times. CDR3 sequence reads: CASSSGQNYGYTF. CDR3 sequence (DNA): TGTGCCAGCAGCTCGGGACAGAACTATGGCTACACCTTC. This rearrangement joins TRBV7-3 to TRBJ1-2; TRBD1 aligns across 7 bases. Unmatched junction bases numbered 1, after V lost 4 bases and J lost 2 bases. Per germline, CDR1 SGHTA and CDR2 FQGTGA. This CDR3 has 13 amino acids.

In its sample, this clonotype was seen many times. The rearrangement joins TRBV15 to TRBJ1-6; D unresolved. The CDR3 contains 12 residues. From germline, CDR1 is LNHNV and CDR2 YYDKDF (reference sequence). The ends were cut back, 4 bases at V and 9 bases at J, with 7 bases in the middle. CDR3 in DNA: TGTGCCACCAGCATTCCGCTTTCACCCCTCCACTTT. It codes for CATSIPLSPLHF.

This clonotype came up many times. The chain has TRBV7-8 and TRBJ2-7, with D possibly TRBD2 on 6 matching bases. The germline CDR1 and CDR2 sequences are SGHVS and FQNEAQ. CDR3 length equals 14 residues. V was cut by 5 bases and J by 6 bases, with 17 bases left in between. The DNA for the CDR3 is TGTGCCAGCAGCCCCGTTAGGAGGGCAGGCGAGCAGTACTTC. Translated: CASSPVRRAGEQYF.